Presented here are 32 T cell receptor beta chains from one specimen sequenced in a study of tumor-infiltrating lymphocytes in primary liver carcinoma. Using a constant-region primer together with ProtoScript II reverse transcriptase, TCR beta cDNA was made from around 0.55 ug of total RNA. Libraries for TCR beta were built through three nested multiplex PCR rounds, which together made up a slightly modified ARM-PCR procedure. Two initial PCR rounds of about 11 cycles each paired TRBV1-TRBV30 forward primers with a C-beta reverse primer. TCRdb recomputed calls from the multiplex PCR reads with MiXCR, one row per CDR3 protein. The table shows some 190,000 distinct CDR3 sequences, with 50% to 75% occurring only once. Germline DNA was extracted too, while blood RNA derived from unsorted whole blood. Sequenced sample: peripheral blood. The receptors derive from a man aged 40-50 years with primary liver carcinoma and hepatitis B virus infection.

On this clonotype: A single base separates this from a much larger clone, so it may be a read error. The chain couples TRBV29-1 to TRBJ2-1; possibly TRBD2 for D (6 bases). The CDR3 extends over 14 amino acids. CDR1 and CDR2 from the germline V gene are SQVTM and ANQGSEA. Written as DNA, the CDR3 is TGCGGCGCATCCACACGGGGGAGCGACAATGAGCAGTTCTTC. Protein: CGASTRGSDNEQFF.

The gene calls are TRBV11-2 and TRBJ2-7, with no clear D. The CDR3 is made up of 13 amino acids. The germline CDR1 and CDR2 sequences are SGHAT and FQNNGV. The V and J ends lost 9 bases and 0 bases respectively, with 12 bases between them. CDR3 residues: CARGLGLSYEQYF. Here the CDR3 DNA reads TGTGCCAGAGGCTTAGGGCTCTCCTACGAGCAGTACTTC.

This chain connects TRBV5-4 to TRBJ2-7; tentative D call: TRBD2 (6 bases). With 3 bases removed from V and 13 bases from J, the gap between germline ends came to 17 bases. The germline V gene has CDR1 SGHNT and CDR2 YYREEE (reference sequence). The CDR3 is 12 amino acids. This chain's CDR3 is CASSSPGGELYF. CDR3 in DNA: TGTGCCAGCAGCTCCCCGGGCGGGGAGCTATACTTC.

Points on this clonotype: At one end, the junction sequence differs from germline, possibly due to a read error. The V call is TRBV29-1, the J call TRBJ2-1; no clear D gene. Per the germline V gene, CDR1 is SQVTM and CDR2 is ANQGSEA. This CDR3 spans 13 amino acids. The chain's CDR3 is CCVEGTDYNEQFF. DNA for the CDR3: TGCTGCGTTGAAGGTACTGACTACAATGAGCAGTTCTTC.

This chain joins TRBV7-9 and TRBJ2-1; D remains ambiguous. The V end lost 6 bases, the J end lost 9 bases, and 9 bases lay between the germline ends. Germline V gene data show CDR1 as SEHNR and CDR2 as FQNEAQ (reference sequence). The CDR3 runs to 11 residues. CDR3 protein: CASRSSLEQFF. The CDR3 region has the DNA TGTGCCAGCAGATCTAGTCTTGAGCAGTTCTTC.

This clonotype has a count of ten or more. This chain joins TRBV13 and TRBJ2-2; no definite D call. CDR3 length: 12 residues. Looked up from germline, CDR1 is PRHDT and CDR2 is FYEKMQ (reference sequence). Trimming stripped 6 bases from V and 2 bases from J, with 4 bases between. CDR3 amino acids: CASRGNTGELFF. The CDR3 DNA reads as TGTGCCAGCAGGGGTAACACCGGGGAGCTGTTTTTT. Together with reference TRBV13 and TRBJ2-2, the CDR3 gives the full variable domain: AAGVIQSPRHLIKEKRETATLKCYPIPRHDTVYWYQQGPGQDPQFLISFYEKMQSDKGSIPDRFSAQQFSDYHSELNMSSLELGDSALYFCASRGNTGELFFGEGSRLTVL.

This chain joins TRBV28 and TRBJ2-7; 7 bases fit TRBD2. The J segment lost 1 base and the V segment lost 3 bases, leaving 9 bases of the junction unmatched. Per germline, CDR1 MDHEN and CDR2 SYDVKM. This CDR3 spans 16 amino acids. The CDR3 region is CASSFPGWEGSYEQYF. CDR3 in DNA: TGTGCCAGCAGTTTCCCGGGGTGGGAGGGATCCTACGAGCAGTACTTC.

A few counts support this clonotype. This chain joins TRBV29-1 and TRBJ2-7, with 9 bases matching TRBD2. Germline CDR1 and CDR2: SQVTM and ANQGSEA. The CDR3 has 12 amino acids. V gave up 6 bases and J gave up 3 bases; unmatched junction bases: 3. Here the CDR3 DNA reads TGCAGCGTGTCGACTAGCGGCTACGAGCAGTACTTC. This encodes CSVSTSGYEQYF.

This clonotype showed up many times. The CDR3 bases are TGTGCCAGCAGCCCTCAAGCGGGGAAAACGGATACGCAGTATTTT. Residues: CASSPQAGKTDTQYF. This sequence joins TRBV11-2 and TRBJ2-3, with 7 bases matching TRBD2. Looked up from germline, CDR1 is SGHAT and CDR2 is FQNNGV. The CDR3 consists of 15 residues. The V gene end was trimmed by 5 bases and the J gene end by 6 bases; junction bases not matched to a gene: 11.

This clonotype has more than one count but fewer than ten. V gene TRBV5-5 combines with J gene TRBJ2-7, with TRBD1 matching over 10 bases. CDR3 length equals 14 residues. J gave up 2 bases and V 5 bases, and 4 bases lay outside the gene matches. The germline gives CDR1 SGHKS, CDR2 YYEKEE (reference sequence). The CDR3 region is CASSLDRGTYEQYF. The CDR3 region has the DNA TGTGCCAGCAGTCTGGACAGGGGGACCTACGAGCAGTACTTC.

V and J are TRBV6-1 and TRBJ2-1; D might be TRBD2 (5 bases). Germline lookup yields CDR1 MNHNS and CDR2 SASEGT. This CDR3 region has 18 residues. Trimming took off 5 bases at V and 3 bases at J, with 23 bases between the two ends. The chain's CDR3 is CASSSQPRTLADYNEQFF. In nucleotides, the CDR3 is TGTGCCAGCAGTTCTCAACCCCGGACTCTAGCCGACTACAATGAGCAGTTCTTC.

The chain couples TRBV6-1 to TRBJ2-5; 11 bases match TRBD2. V lost 2 bases to trimming and J lost 3 bases; unmatched junction nucleotides: 2. Germline V gene lookup returns CDR1 MNHNS and CDR2 SASEGT. The CDR3 totals 15 residues. This chain's CDR3 is CASSEFSGREETQYF. The DNA for the CDR3 is TGTGCCAGCAGTGAATTTAGCGGGAGGGAAGAGACCCAGTACTTC.

The chain combines TRBV7-9 with TRBJ2-1; D not resolved. Trimming removed 8 bases from V and 0 bases from J, with 11 bases in between. The CDR3 runs to 14 residues. Germline V gene sequence: CDR1 SEHNR, CDR2 FQNEAQ (reference sequence). DNA of the CDR3: TGTGCCAGCGAGACTGCTTACTCCTACAATGAGCAGTTCTTC. As protein: CASETAYSYNEQFF.

The rearrangement uses TRBV6-1 and TRBJ1-4; D gene uncertain. V was shortened by 10 bases and J by 7 bases, with 19 bases between the two germline ends. CDR1 and CDR2 (germline): MNHNS, SASEGT. The CDR3 length is 14 residues. The CDR3 spells CATGQGRSSEKLFF. CDR3 sequence (DNA): TGTGCCACCGGCCAAGGACGGAGTAGTGAAAAACTGTTTTTT.

The V gene is TRBV23-1, the J gene TRBJ1-5; D remains unclear. TRBV23-1 is an ORF, and what it does is uncertain. The length of the CDR3 is 11 residues. V lost 3 bases to trimming and J lost 6 bases, with 3 bases between them. This chain's CDR3 is CASSQGQPQHF. Written as DNA, the CDR3 is TGCGCCAGCAGTCAGGGTCAGCCCCAGCATTTT.

Remarks on this clonotype: A clone one base away is much larger, so this may be a read error. The chain joins TRBV4-2 to TRBJ2-7, with D uncertain. Germline CDR1 is LGHNA and CDR2 is YNFKEQ. The germline V and J ends were trimmed by 1 base and 6 bases, with 22 bases remaining between them. The CDR3 extends over 17 amino acids. The CDR3 spells CASSQAGSPWWSGEQYF. The CDR3 DNA sequence: TGTGCCAGCAGCCAAGCAGGTTCCCCCTGGTGGTCTGGCGAGCAGTACTTC.

This clonotype was counted between two and nine times. This chain joins TRBV6-5 and TRBJ1-4; a possible D gene is TRBD1 (6 bases). Deletions cut 0 bases from V and 7 bases from J, with 12 bases between. This CDR3 has 15 amino acids. Per germline, CDR1 MNHEY and CDR2 SVGAGI. This CDR3 reads CASSYSGGGREKLFF. The CDR3 DNA is TGTGCCAGCAGTTACTCGGGAGGGGGGCGTGAAAAACTGTTTTTT.

As for this clonotype: Compared with germline, one end of the junction differs, possibly owing to a read error. V usage is TRBV11-2 and J usage is TRBJ2-7; 7 positions match TRBD1. This CDR3 comprises 13 residues. Germline CDR1 SGHAT, CDR2 FQNNGV. CDR3 sequence: CVSSFGTAHEQYF. CDR3 bases: TGTGTCAGCAGCTTTGGGACAGCCCACGAGCAGTACTTC.

The chain carries TRBV11-2 and TRBJ2-7; a possible D gene is TRBD2 (7 bases). The ends were cut back, 5 bases at V and 4 bases at J, with 12 bases in the middle. Germline V CDR1 and CDR2: SGHAT, FQNNGV. This CDR3 has 13 amino acids. The CDR3 DNA sequence: TGTGCCAGCAGCCACGGGGGGCATTACGAGCAGTACTTC. Translation: CASSHGGHYEQYF. Full variable domain (remainder filled in from reference TRBV11-2 and TRBJ2-7): EAGVAQSPRYKIIEKRQSVAFWCNPISGHATLYWYQQILGQGPKLLIQFQNNGVVDDSQLPKDRFSAERLKGVDSTLKIQPAKLEDSAVYLCASSHGGHYEQYFGPGTRLTVT.

This clonotype has a single count. The chain couples TRBV15 to TRBJ1-5; D is ambiguous. This CDR3 is 12 amino acids long. V lost 3 bases and J 5 bases, leaving 5 bases between the germline ends. Germline V gene lookup returns CDR1 LNHNV and CDR2 YYDKDF (reference sequence). CDR3 bases: TGTGCCACCAGCAGGTCCTATCAGCCCCAGCATTTT. This sequence encodes CATSRSYQPQHF.

The sample holds a few counts of this clonotype. The chain has TRBV7-9 and TRBJ2-5, with D uncertain. The germline V gene encodes CDR1 SEHNR and CDR2 FQNEAQ (reference sequence). The ends were cut back, 1 base at V and 3 bases at J, with 9 bases in the middle. This CDR3 is 14 amino acids long. This chain's CDR3 is CASSLVGLEETQYF. The CDR3 coding sequence is TGTGCCAGCAGCTTAGTCGGGCTTGAAGAGACCCAGTACTTC.

Worth noting for this clonotype: One junction end disagrees with the germline gene, perhaps due to a read error. The chain carries TRBV29-1 and TRBJ1-5; no clear D. There are 12 residues in the CDR3. From germline, CDR1 is SQVTM and CDR2 ANQGSEA. Here the CDR3 DNA reads TGCAGCGCTGAAGATATCCGTTTGGCCCAGCATTTT. Its translation: CSAEDIRLAQHF.

The table lists this clonotype with a few counts. The rearrangement links TRBV4-1 to TRBJ2-3, with D unresolved. CDR1 is MGHRA and CDR2 is YSYEKL in the germline V gene. The V gene lost 2 bases and the J gene lost 4 bases, with 4 bases spanning the gap. The CDR3 has 12 residues. In nucleotides, the CDR3 is TGCGCCAGCAGCCAACGTGCAGATACGCAGTATTTT. Residues: CASSQRADTQYF.

Concerning this clonotype itself: A much larger clone lies one base from this, so it may be a read error. V usage is TRBV11-2 and J usage is TRBJ2-7; TRBD1 aligns across 9 bases. CDR3 length: 18 amino acids. Germline values: CDR1 SGHAT, CDR2 FQNNGV. V trimming: 2 bases; J trimming: 1 base; junction bases outside the gene matches: 12. The CDR3 DNA reads TGTGCCAGCAGCTTAATAGACATTGGGACAGGGTATTCCTACGAGCAGTACTTC. This sequence encodes CASSLIDIGTGYSYEQYF.

This clonotype appeared many times. V and J are TRBV11-2 and TRBJ1-6; D gene unclear. Germline assignment: CDR1 SGHAT and CDR2 FQNNGV. There are 14 residues in the CDR3. Deletions cut 4 bases from V and 8 bases from J, with 12 bases between. The CDR3 is CASSSTPKYSPLHF. CDR3 bases: TGTGCCAGCAGCTCTACTCCAAAGTATTCACCCCTCCACTTT.

The genes are TRBV14 and TRBJ2-7; TRBD1 or TRBD2 may be the D gene (5 bases each). Germline lookup yields CDR1 SGHDN and CDR2 FVKESK. This CDR3 is built from 13 residues. Trimming took 1 base from V and 4 from J, leaving 8 bases between them. Here the CDR3 DNA reads TGTGCCAGCAGCCAAGTGGGGGAGTACGAGCAGTACTTC. Amino acid sequence: CASSQVGEYEQYF. The whole variable domain, remainder taken from reference TRBV14 and TRBJ2-7, is EAGVTQFPSHSVIEKGQTVTLRCDPISGHDNLYWYRRVMGKEIKFLLHFVKESKQDESGMPNNRFLAERTGGTYSTLKVQPAELEDSGVYFCASSQVGEYEQYFGPGTRLTVT.

This clonotype has a handful of counts. This chain connects TRBV10-2 to TRBJ2-1, with TRBD1 matching over 10 bases. Germline CDR1 reads WSHSY; CDR2 reads SAAADI. The CDR3 covers 15 residues. V lost 4 bases to trimming and J lost 8 bases; unmatched junction nucleotides: 8. CDR3 residues: CASSAGTGAVDEQFF. The CDR3 coding sequence is TGCGCCAGCAGTGCGGGGACAGGGGCCGTGGATGAGCAGTTCTTC.

The chain joins TRBV29-1 to TRBJ2-3; 7 nucleotides align to TRBD2. This CDR3 has 14 residues. In germline, CDR1 is SQVTM, CDR2 ANQGSEA. V shed 7 bases and J 4 bases; nucleotides not matched to a gene: 11. CDR3: CSARHSGLPDTQYF. In nucleotides, the CDR3 is TGCAGCGCCCGACATTCGGGACTACCAGATACGCAGTATTTT.

Comments on this clonotype: One junction end does not reproduce the germline sequence, and a read error may be involved. The V call is TRBV12-3 or TRBV12-4, the J call TRBJ1-1; 9 bases are a match to TRBD1. The CDR3 has 12 residues. The CDR3 is CASSWDRAEVFF. CDR3 coding DNA: TGTGCCAGCAGTTGGGACAGGGCTGAAGTTTTCTTT.

V is TRBV6-1 and J is TRBJ2-7, with a possible D match to TRBD2 (6 bases). This CDR3 region has 16 residues. Germline CDR1 is MNHNS and CDR2 is SASEGT. The V and J ends lost 0 bases and 4 bases respectively, with 16 bases between them. CDR3 DNA: TGTGCCAGCAGTGAAGCCCCCCGGGGTGGAGGGTACGAGCAGTACTTC. Amino acid sequence: CASSEAPRGGGYEQYF.

Note on this clonotype: Possible read error: a much larger clone is one base away. This chain uses TRBV29-1 with TRBJ2-2, with D tentatively TRBD1 (6 bases). Looked up from germline, CDR1 is SQVTM and CDR2 is ANQGSEA. CDR3 length equals 14 residues. Between the trimmed V and J ends, which lost 7 bases and 7 bases, there was a span of 19 bases. DNA for the CDR3: TGCAGCGCCAAGGTGGGGGCTCAATACGGGGAGCTGTTTTTT. Amino acid sequence: CSAKVGAQYGELFF.

In the case of this clonotype: A single base separates this from a much larger clone, so it may be a read error. Given the absence of the conserved phenylalanine or tryptophan at the CDR3 end, a read error is likely. V gene TRBV11-2 combines with J gene TRBJ2-7; D perhaps matches TRBD1 (5 bases). Germline CDR1 reads SGHAT; CDR2 reads FQNNGV. V was clipped by 4 bases and J by 0 bases, with 10 bases between them. The CDR3 is 14 residues long. DNA of the CDR3: TGTGCCAGCAGCTCTAACAGGAACTCCTACGAGCAGTACTTG. Translating it yields CASSSNRNSYEQYL.